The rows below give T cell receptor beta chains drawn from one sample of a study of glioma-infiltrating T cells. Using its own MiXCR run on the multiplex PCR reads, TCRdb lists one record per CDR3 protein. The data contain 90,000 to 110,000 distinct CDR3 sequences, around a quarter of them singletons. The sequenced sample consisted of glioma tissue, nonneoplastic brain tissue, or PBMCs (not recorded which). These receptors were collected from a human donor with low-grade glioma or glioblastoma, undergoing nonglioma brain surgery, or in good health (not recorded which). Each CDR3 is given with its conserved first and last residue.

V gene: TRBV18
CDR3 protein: CASSALGGGAEAFF

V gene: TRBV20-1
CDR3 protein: CSANWLTGGYEQFF

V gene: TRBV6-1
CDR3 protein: CASITNYGYTF

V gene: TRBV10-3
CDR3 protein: CAARPGQGGTEQYF

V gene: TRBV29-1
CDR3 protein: CSVTGGGNTIYF

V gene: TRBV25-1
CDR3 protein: CASSARDRGSWNTEAFF

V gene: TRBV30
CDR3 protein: CAWSTISGHANTEAFF

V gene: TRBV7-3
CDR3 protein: CASSRGQLSRGLNTEAFF

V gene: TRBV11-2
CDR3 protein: CASSLERVYQETQYF

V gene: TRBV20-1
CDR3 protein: CSALHQVQETQYF

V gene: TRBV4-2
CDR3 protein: CASSQEGGTYEQYF

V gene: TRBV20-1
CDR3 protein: CSAENRGGYGYTF

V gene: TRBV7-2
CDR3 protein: CASSPTYEQYF

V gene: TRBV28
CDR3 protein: CASSPPRQQDKETQYF

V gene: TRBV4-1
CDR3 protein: CASSQDGRGHSPLHF

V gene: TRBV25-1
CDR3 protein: CASSRQGRNQPQHF

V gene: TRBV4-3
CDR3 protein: CASSQDRYYEQYF

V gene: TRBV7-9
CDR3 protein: CAGARASGTDTQYF

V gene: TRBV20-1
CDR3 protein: CSADRYNDTSYEQYF

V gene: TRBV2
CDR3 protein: CASSDRLFYNEQFF

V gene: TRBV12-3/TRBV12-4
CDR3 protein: CASRNTTGYNEQFF

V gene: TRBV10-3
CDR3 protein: CAISETGQAASNQPHHF

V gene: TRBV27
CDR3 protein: CASSYTGDQETQYF

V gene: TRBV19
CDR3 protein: CASSDSTSYEQYF

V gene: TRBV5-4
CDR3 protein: CASSPGGNSGNTIYF

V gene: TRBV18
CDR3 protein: CASSPTEDRTEAFF

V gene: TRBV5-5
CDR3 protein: CASSSTENRGANTEAFF

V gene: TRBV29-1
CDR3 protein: CSVEDLQGGGYTF

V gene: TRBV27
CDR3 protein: CASSRQGISNQPQHF

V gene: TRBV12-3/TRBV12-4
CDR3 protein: CASKIANTDTRYF

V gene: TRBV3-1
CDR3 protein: CASSQAQGMNTEAFF

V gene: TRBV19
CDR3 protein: CASESSTGATGELFF

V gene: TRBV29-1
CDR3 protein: CSGKTGTSSYEQYF

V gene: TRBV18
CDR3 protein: CASSPATGIAYEQYF

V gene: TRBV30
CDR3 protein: CAWSPGQFFEQYF

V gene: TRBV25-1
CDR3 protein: CASSPGLSNQPQHF

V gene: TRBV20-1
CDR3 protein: CSARAEGGQPQHF

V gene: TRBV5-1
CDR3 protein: CASSLAGTSLETQYF

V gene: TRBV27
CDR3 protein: CASSPPGLHYNEQFF

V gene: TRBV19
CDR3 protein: CASSTRTDTQHF

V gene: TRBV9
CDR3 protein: CASSGPSYNEQFF

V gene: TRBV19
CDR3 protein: CASQVQGAQPQHF

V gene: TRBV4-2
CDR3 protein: CASSQGAGTSAYEQYF

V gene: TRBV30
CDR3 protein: CAWSGGHSQPQHF

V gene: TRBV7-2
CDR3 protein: CASNFKQPSEGSSYNEQFF

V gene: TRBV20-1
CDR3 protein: CSASFKEGEQFF

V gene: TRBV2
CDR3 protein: CASSLQTSNQPQHF

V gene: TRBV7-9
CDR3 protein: CASSRDTFYEQYF

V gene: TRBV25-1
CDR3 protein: CASSLWGSSGNTIYF

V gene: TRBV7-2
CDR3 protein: CASSLGGVKVRGETQYF

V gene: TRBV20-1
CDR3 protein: CSARDEAAWRGTTEAFF

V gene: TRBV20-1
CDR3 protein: CSARDLGQGYEQFF

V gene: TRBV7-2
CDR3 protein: CASGRAADTQYF

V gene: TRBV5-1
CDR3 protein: CASSLDVRTDTQYF

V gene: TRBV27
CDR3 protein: CASSFSPPLAAHNEQFF